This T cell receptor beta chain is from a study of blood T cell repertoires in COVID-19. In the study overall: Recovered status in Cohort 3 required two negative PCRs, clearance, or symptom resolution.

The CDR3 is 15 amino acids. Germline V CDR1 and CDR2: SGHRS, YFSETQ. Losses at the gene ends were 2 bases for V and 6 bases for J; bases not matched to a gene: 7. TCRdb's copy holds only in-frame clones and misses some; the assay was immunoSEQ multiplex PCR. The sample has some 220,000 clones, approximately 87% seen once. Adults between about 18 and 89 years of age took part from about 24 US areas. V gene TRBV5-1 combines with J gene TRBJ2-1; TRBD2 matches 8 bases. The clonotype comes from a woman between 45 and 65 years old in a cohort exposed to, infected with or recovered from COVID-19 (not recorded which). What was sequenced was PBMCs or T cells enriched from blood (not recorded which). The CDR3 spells CASSFRHGGGNEQFF. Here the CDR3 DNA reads TGCGCCAGCAGCTTTCGCCACGGGGGGGGCAATGAGCAGTTCTTC.